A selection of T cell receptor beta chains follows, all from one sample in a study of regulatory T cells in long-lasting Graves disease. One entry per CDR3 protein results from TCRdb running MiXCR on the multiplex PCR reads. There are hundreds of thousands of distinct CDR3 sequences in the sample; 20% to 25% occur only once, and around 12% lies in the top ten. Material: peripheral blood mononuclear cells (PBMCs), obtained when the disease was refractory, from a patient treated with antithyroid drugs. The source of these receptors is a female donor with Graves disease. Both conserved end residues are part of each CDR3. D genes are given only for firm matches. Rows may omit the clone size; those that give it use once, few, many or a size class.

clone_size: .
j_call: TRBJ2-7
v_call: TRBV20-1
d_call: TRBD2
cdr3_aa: CSASLAGFSGEQYF
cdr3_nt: TGCAGTGCTTCTTTAGCGGGATTCTCCGGCGAGCAGTACTTC

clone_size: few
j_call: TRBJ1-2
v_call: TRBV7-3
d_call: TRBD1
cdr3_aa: CASSVDREGGYTF
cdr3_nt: TGTGCCAGCAGCGTCGACAGGGAAGGCGGCTACACCTTC

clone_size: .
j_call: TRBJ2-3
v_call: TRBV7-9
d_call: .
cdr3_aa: CASSLDLALTDTQYF
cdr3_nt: TGTGCCAGCAGCTTAGATCTTGCGCTCACAGATACGCAGTATTTT

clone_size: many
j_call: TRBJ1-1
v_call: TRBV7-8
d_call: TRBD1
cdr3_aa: CASSLGRGRQGRDKTEAFF
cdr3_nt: TGTGCCAGCAGCTTAGGGCGAGGGAGACAGGGCCGGGATAAAACTGAAGCTTTCTTT

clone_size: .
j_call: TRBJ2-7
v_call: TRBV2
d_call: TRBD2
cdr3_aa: CASSEAVGLAGNPSYEQYF
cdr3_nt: TGTGCCAGCAGTGAAGCGGTTGGACTAGCGGGGAACCCATCCTACGAGCAGTACTTC

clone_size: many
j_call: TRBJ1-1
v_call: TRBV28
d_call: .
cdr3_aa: CASRPIWLRGHPIEAFF
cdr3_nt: TGTGCCAGCAGACCCATCTGGTTGCGGGGACATCCTATTGAAGCTTTCTTT

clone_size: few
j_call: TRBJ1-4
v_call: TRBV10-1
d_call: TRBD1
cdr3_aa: CASSRPGQGVSEKLFF
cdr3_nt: TGCGCCAGCTCCCGACCGGGACAGGGAGTAAGTGAAAAACTGTTTTTT

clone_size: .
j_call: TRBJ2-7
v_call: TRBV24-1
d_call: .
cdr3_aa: CATSEAGVPYEQYF
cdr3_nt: TGTGCCACCAGTGAGGCCGGAGTCCCCTACGAGCAGTACTTC

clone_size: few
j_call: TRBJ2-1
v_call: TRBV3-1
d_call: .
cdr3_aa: CASSRAGDEQFF
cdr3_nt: TGTGCCAGCAGCCGAGCCGGGGATGAGCAGTTCTTC

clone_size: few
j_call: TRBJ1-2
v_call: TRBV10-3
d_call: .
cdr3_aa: CAISGAGYNYGYTF
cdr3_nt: TGTGCCATCTCTGGGGCGGGTTATAACTATGGCTACACCTTC

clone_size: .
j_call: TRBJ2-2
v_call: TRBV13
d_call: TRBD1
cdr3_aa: CASSYRGFQNTGELFF
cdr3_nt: TGTGCCAGTTCCTACAGGGGTTTTCAGAACACCGGGGAGCTGTTTTTT

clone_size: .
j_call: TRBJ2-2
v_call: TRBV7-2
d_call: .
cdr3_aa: CASSLAIIDTGELFF
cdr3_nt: TGTGCCAGCAGCTTAGCGATTATAGACACCGGGGAGCTGTTTTTT

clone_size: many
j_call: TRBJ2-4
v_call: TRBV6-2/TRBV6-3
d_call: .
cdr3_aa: CASSYGGSLNIQYF
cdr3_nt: TGTGCCAGCAGTTACGGGGGCAGCCTAAACATTCAGTACTTC

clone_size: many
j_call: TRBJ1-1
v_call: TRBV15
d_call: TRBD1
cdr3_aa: CATKKQGTEAFF
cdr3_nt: TGTGCCACCAAAAAACAGGGGACTGAAGCTTTCTTT

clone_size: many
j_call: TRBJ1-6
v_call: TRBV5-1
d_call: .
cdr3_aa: CASSLEPPSTGYNSPLHF
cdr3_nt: TGCGCCAGCAGCTTGGAGCCACCATCAACGGGTTATAATTCACCCCTCCACTTT

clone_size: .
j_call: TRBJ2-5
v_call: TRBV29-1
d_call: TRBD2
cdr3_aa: CSVSSSGVETQYF
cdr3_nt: TGCAGCGTTTCCTCTAGCGGGGTGGAGACCCAGTACTTC

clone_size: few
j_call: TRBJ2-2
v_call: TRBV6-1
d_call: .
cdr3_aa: CASSAGLGGELFF
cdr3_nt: TGTGCCAGCAGTGCAGGGTTGGGCGGGGAGCTGTTTTTT

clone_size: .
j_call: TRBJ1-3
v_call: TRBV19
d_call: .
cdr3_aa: CASSHQQGYSGNTIYF
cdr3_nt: TGTGCCAGTAGCCACCAACAGGGATACTCTGGAAACACCATATATTTT